This entry is about one TCR beta chain. This sample stems from a study of blood T cell repertoires in COVID-19. As originally analysed: Amplifying reference gene primers gave estimates of nucleated cell counts. TCRdb keeps only in-frame clones here, not all; method: immunoSEQ multiplex PCR. V and J calls and clone size are as listed in that table; D and trimming were resolved from the DNA. Of about 260,000 clones listed, approximately 86% are singletons. Trimming took 7 bases from V and 0 from J, leaving 13 bases between them. CDR1 is MNHEY and CDR2 is SVGAGI in the germline V gene. The CDR3 has 14 amino acids.

The rearrangement joins TRBV6-5 to TRBJ2-7; possible D gene TRBD2, 6 bases. Input material: peripheral blood. The sequence came from a man aged 40-49 years who had recovered from COVID-19. CDR3 sequence: CASKRDSSSYEQYF. CDR3 DNA: TGTGCCAGCAAGAGGGACTCAAGCTCCTACGAGCAGTACTTC.